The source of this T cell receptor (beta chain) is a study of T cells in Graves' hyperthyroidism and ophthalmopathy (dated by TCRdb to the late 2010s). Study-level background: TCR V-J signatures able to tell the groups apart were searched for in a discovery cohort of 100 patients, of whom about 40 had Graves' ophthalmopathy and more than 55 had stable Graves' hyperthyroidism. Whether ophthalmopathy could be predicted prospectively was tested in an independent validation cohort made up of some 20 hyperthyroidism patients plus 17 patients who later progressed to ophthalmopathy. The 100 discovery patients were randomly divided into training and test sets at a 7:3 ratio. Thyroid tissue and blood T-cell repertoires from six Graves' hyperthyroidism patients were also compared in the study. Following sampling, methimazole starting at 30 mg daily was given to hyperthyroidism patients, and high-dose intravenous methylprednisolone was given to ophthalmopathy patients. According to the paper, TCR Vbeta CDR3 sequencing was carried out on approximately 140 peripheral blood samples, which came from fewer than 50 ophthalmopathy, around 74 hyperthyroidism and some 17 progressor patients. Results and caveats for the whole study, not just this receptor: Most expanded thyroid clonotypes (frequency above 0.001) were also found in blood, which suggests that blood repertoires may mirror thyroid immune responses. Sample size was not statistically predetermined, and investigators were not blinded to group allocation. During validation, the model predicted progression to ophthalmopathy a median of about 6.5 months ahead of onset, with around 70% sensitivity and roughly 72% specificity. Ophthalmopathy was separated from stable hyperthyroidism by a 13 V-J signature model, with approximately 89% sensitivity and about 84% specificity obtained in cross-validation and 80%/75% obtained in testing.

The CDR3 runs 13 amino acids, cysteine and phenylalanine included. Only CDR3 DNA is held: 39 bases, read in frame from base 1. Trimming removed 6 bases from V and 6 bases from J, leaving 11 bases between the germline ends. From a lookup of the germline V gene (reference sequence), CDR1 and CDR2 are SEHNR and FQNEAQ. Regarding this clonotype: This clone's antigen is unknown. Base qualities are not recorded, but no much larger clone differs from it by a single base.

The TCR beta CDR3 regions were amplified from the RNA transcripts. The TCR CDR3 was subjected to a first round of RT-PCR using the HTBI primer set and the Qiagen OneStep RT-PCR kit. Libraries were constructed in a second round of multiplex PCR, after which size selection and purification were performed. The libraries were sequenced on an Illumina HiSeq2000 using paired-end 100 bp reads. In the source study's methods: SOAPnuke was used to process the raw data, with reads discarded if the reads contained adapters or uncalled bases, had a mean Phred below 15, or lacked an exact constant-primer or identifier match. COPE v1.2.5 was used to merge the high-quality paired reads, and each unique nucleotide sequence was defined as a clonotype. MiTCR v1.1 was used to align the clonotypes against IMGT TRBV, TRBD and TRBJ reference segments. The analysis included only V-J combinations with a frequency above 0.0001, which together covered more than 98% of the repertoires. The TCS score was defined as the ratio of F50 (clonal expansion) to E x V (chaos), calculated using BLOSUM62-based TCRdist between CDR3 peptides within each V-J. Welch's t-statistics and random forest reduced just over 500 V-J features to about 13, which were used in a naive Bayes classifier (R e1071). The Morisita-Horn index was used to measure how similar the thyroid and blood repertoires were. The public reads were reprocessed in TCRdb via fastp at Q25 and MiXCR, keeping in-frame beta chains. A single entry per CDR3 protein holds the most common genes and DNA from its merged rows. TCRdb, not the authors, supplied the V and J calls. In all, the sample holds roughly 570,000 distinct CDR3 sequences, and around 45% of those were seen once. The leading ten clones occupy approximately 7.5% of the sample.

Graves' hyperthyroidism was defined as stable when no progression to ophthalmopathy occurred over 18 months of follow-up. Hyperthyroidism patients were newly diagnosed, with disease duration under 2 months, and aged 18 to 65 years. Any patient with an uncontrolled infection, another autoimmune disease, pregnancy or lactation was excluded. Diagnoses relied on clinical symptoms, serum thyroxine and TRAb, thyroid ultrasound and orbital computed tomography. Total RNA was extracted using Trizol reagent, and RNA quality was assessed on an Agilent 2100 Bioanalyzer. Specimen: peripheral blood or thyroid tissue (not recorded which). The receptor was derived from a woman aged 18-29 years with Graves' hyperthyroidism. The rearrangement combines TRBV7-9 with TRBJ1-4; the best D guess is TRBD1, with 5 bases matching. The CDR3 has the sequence CASSLQTDEKLFF. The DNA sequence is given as TGTGCCAGCAGTCTTCAGACAGATGAAAAACTGTTTTTT. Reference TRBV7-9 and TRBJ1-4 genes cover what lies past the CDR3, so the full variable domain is DTGVSQNPRHKITKRGQNVTFRCDPISEHNRLYWYRQTLGQGPEFLTYFQNEAQLEKSRLLSDRFSAERPKGSFSTLEIQRTEQGDSAMYLCASSLQTDEKLFFGSGTQLSVL.